Presented here are 14 T cell receptor beta chains from one specimen sequenced in a study of blood T cell repertoires in COVID-19. Measured with immunoSEQ multiplex PCR; TCRdb has only the in-frame clones, and not every one. The data contain around 300,000 clones, 80% to 90% of them singletons. Sequencing used peripheral blood. The source is a man aged 25 to 40 with active or convalescent COVID-19.

V gene TRBV6-2 or TRBV6-3 combines with J gene TRBJ1-1; 8 bases agree with TRBD1. The ends lost 5 bases at V and 4 bases at J; junction bases unmatched: 6. Germline V CDR1 and CDR2: MNHEY, SVGEGT. CDR3 length: 14 amino acids. The DNA of the CDR3 is TGTGCCAGCAGTGACCGGGACAGGTTCACTGAAGCTTTCTTT. This sequence encodes CASSDRDRFTEAFF.

This clone was counted only a few times. The gene calls are TRBV4-2 and TRBJ2-1; D gene ambiguous. The CDR3 has 14 residues. Germline V gene sequence: CDR1 LGHNA, CDR2 YNFKEQ. V was clipped by 2 bases and J by 9 bases, with 14 bases between them. In DNA form, the CDR3 reads TGTGCCAGCAGCCAATTCGAAGGTCAGGTTGAGCAGTTCTTC. This translates into CASSQFEGQVEQFF.

The chain joins TRBV30 to TRBJ1-2; tentative D call: TRBD1 (6 bases). CDR3 length equals 13 residues. Trimming removed 2 bases at V and 4 bases at J, with 11 bases between. Germline V gene sequence: CDR1 GTSNPN, CDR2 SVGIG (reference sequence). This chain's CDR3 is CAWSPDRAYGYTF. The DNA of the CDR3 is TGTGCCTGGAGTCCGGACAGAGCCTATGGCTACACCTTC.

The CDR3 protein is CASSTGTVSTSAFF. CDR3 nucleotides: TGCGCCAGCAGCACTGGGACAGTAAGTACGAGCGCTTTCTTT. V gene TRBV4-1 combines with J gene TRBJ1-1, with 7 positions matching TRBD1. CDR3 length: 14 residues. Germline loops: CDR1 MGHRA, CDR2 YSYEKL. V was clipped by 5 bases and J by 11 bases; unmatched bases: 14.

The genes are TRBV11-3 and TRBJ1-4, with 7 bases lining up with TRBD1. The V gene end was trimmed by 3 bases and the J gene end by 3 bases; junction bases not matched to a gene: 1. This CDR3 is 14 amino acids long. Germline assignment: CDR1 SGHNT and CDR2 YENEEA. CDR3 amino acids: CASSFDRANEKLFF. The CDR3 DNA sequence: TGTGCCAGCAGCTTCGACAGGGCTAATGAAAAACTGTTTTTT. Looking up the rest from reference TRBV11-3 and TRBJ1-4 gives the full variable domain: EAGVVQSPRYKIIEKKQPVAFWCNPISGHNTLYWYLQNLGQGPELLIRYENEEAVDDSQLPKDRFSAERLKGVDSTLKIQPAELGDSAVYLCASSFDRANEKLFFGSGTQLSVL.

Concerning this clone itself: Other DNA sequences in this sample translate to the same CDR3. The chain joins TRBV5-1 to TRBJ2-5, with D hard to call. Trimming removed 4 bases at V and 2 bases at J, with 12 bases between. Germline V CDR1 and CDR2: SGHRS, YFSETQ. The length of the CDR3 is 14 residues. The CDR3 loop reads CASSPVGPQETQYF. The CDR3 DNA is TGCGCCAGCAGCCCCGTTGGGCCTCAAGAGACCCAGTACTTC.

The rearrangement joins TRBV19 to TRBJ1-2, with TRBD1 matching 10 bases. From germline, CDR1 is LNHDA and CDR2 SQIVND (reference sequence). The trim removed 3 bases at V and 8 bases at J, leaving 6 bases unmatched. The CDR3 contains 14 residues. In DNA, the CDR3 is TGTGCCAGTAGTATCGGACAGGGGGGAGGCGGCTACACCTTC. It encodes CASSIGQGGGGYTF.

This clone was detected only a few times. V and J are TRBV5-4 and TRBJ2-1; 9 positions agree with TRBD2. This CDR3 has 17 residues. V dropped 4 bases and J dropped 0; count of bases not matched to a gene: 8. Germline V gene lookup returns CDR1 SGHNT and CDR2 YYREEE (reference sequence). This CDR3 reads CASSTERLADSYNEQFF. In DNA, the CDR3 is TGTGCCAGCAGCACCGAACGACTAGCGGACTCCTACAATGAGCAGTTCTTC.

The table lists this clone with a count of one. The chain employs TRBV9 and TRBJ2-7, with D unclear. The V end lost 3 bases, the J end lost 3 bases, and 13 bases lay between the germline ends. The length of the CDR3 is 14 residues. CDR1 SGDLS and CDR2 YYNGEE come from the germline V gene. CDR3 DNA sequence: TGTGCCAGCAGCGCCTCGGGTCTGATCTACGAGCAGTACTTC. Amino acids: CASSASGLIYEQYF.

The V gene is TRBV7-6, the J gene TRBJ2-7; 8 bases match TRBD1. Germline CDR1 reads SGHVS; CDR2 reads FNYEAQ. The junction had 10 bases not matched to a gene; V was cut back by 6 bases and J by 6 bases. There are 14 residues in the CDR3. The CDR3 loop is CASSFGQGSGEQYF. The CDR3 bases are TGTGCCAGCAGTTTCGGACAGGGATCGGGCGAGCAGTACTTC.

The chain is built from TRBV19 and TRBJ2-1; the D gene is possibly TRBD2 (5 bases). CDR1 is LNHDA and CDR2 is SQIVND in the germline V gene (reference sequence). The V end was cut by 4 bases, the J end by 3 bases, with 7 bases between. This CDR3 is built from 13 residues. CDR3 bases: TGTGCCAGTAGTAGCGGGTTCTACAATGAGCAGTTCTTC. Translation: CASSSGFYNEQFF.

This rearrangement joins TRBV30 to TRBJ2-1; possibly TRBD2 for D (5 bases). V was clipped by 0 bases and J by 7 bases, with 10 bases between them. Germline lookup yields CDR1 GTSNPN and CDR2 SVGIG (reference sequence). This CDR3 is built from 13 residues. CDR3 in amino acids: CAWSVRRRNEQFF. As DNA, the CDR3 is TGTGCCTGGAGTGTACGGAGGAGGAATGAGCAGTTCTTC.

The V gene is TRBV5-1, the J gene TRBJ1-4, with a tentative D call TRBD1 (5 bases). The CDR3 is made up of 16 amino acids. V was shortened by 4 bases and J by 0 bases, with 13 bases between the two germline ends. Per the germline V gene, CDR1 is SGHRS and CDR2 is YFSETQ. In nucleotides, the CDR3 is TGCGCCAGCAGCGTTAACTCACAGGCAACTAATGAAAAACTGTTTTTT. It codes for CASSVNSQATNEKLFF.

The chain links TRBV5-4 to TRBJ2-5; 9 bases align to TRBD2. CDR3 size: 15 residues. J lost 5 bases, V lost 0 bases, and 5 bases had no gene match. Germline CDR1 and CDR2: SGHNT and YYREEE (reference sequence). The CDR3 sequence is CASSLGTSDGETQYF. CDR3 DNA: TGTGCCAGCAGCTTGGGGACTAGCGACGGGGAGACCCAGTACTTC.